Listed here are 24 T cell receptor beta chains from one sample, sequenced in a study of tumor-infiltrating lymphocytes in localized non-small cell lung cancer. Clones were sequenced by immunoSEQ multiplex PCR, and TCRdb holds only the in-frame ones, with some missing. The sample has 12,000 or so clones; around 79% are singletons. The sequenced material came from lung tumor tissue. Receptor source: a human donor with non-small cell lung cancer.

The chain recombines TRBV7-9 with TRBJ1-5; 7 bases agree with TRBD1. With 5 bases clipped from V and 7 bases from J, the junction kept 2 bases outside the gene matches. Per germline, CDR1 SEHNR and CDR2 FQNEAQ (reference sequence). The CDR3 covers 12 residues. CDR3 residues: CASSPGGQPQHF. The CDR3 nucleotides are TGTGCCAGCAGCCCAGGGGGACAGCCCCAGCATTTT.

The rearrangement uses TRBV18 and TRBJ2-3; no clear D. Germline CDR1 and CDR2: KGHSH and LQKENI. CDR3 length equals 14 residues. Trimming shortened V by 0 bases and J by 5 bases, and 9 bases separated the two germline ends. CDR3: CASSPPYPGDTQYF. The CDR3 DNA sequence: TGTGCCAGCTCACCACCGTATCCGGGAGATACGCAGTATTTT.

This chain links TRBV7-2 with TRBJ2-2; 10 nucleotides line up with TRBD1. With 2 bases clipped from V and 7 bases from J, the junction kept 7 bases outside the gene matches. The CDR3 is made up of 16 amino acids. Germline CDR1 reads SGHTA; CDR2 reads FQGNSA. The CDR3 protein is CASSLPGQGRVGELFF. The CDR3 DNA reads as TGTGCCAGCAGCTTACCGGGACAGGGGCGAGTCGGGGAGCTGTTTTTT.

DNA of the CDR3: TGTGCCAGCAGCTTATCCCTAGCGGGCACCTACGAGCAGTACTTC. This sequence encodes CASSLSLAGTYEQYF. The chain carries TRBV7-9 and TRBJ2-7, with 8 positions matching TRBD2. Germline CDR1 and CDR2: SEHNR and FQNEAQ (reference sequence). The CDR3 length is 15 residues. Trimming cost V 2 bases and J 2 bases; bases outside gene matches: 5.

This clone has a handful of counts. CDR3 in amino acids: CASSYSGGIKAFF. The CDR3 bases are TGTGCCAGCAGTTACTCGGGAGGGATCAAAGCTTTCTTT. The V and J genes are TRBV6-5 and TRBJ1-1; D not certain. Trimming left V 0 bases short and J 9 bases short, with 11 bases between. Germline V lookup: CDR1 MNHEY, CDR2 SVGAGI. The length of the CDR3 is 13 residues.

The rearrangement uses TRBV13 and TRBJ1-5; TRBD1 agrees at 8 bases. In germline, CDR1 is PRHDT, CDR2 FYEKMQ (reference sequence). V dropped 3 bases and J dropped 9; count of bases not matched to a gene: 7. The CDR3 length is 14 residues. CDR3 sequence reads: CASSLRQGSRPQHF. The DNA of the CDR3 is TGTGCCAGCAGCTTGAGACAGGGGTCAAGGCCCCAGCATTTT.

CDR3: CATQEAGRQETQYF. For the CDR3, the DNA is TGTGCCACCCAGGAAGCCGGGAGGCAAGAGACCCAGTACTTC. The V call is TRBV27, the J call TRBJ2-5; TRBD2 matches 7 bases. Trimming cost V 10 bases and J 2 bases; bases outside gene matches: 10. CDR1 is MNHEY and CDR2 is SMNVEV in the germline V gene (reference sequence). The CDR3 has 14 residues.

This chain links TRBV29-1 with TRBJ2-3; no clear D. The V gene lost 4 bases and the J gene lost 8 bases, with 13 bases spanning the gap. Per the germline V gene, CDR1 is SQVTM and CDR2 is ANQGSEA. CDR3 length equals 12 residues. In nucleotides, the CDR3 is TGCAGCGTTGCAATCGGAGCGATTACGCAGTATTTT. Translated, it gives CSVAIGAITQYF.

V gene TRBV5-4 combines with J gene TRBJ1-2; TRBD1 might be the D (5 bases). Trimming took 6 bases from V and 3 from J, leaving 18 bases between them. The CDR3 runs to 15 residues. Germline V gene sequence: CDR1 SGHNT, CDR2 YYREEE (reference sequence). The CDR3 bases are TGTGCCAGCACCCCTGGGGGGTCGCCCGACTATGGCTACACCTTC. This encodes CASTPGGSPDYGYTF.

V and J are TRBV4-3 and TRBJ1-1; 9 nucleotides agree with TRBD1. V lost 5 bases and J lost 4; bases outside the gene matches: 2. The V gene's germline CDR1 is LGHNA and CDR2 YSLEER. The CDR3 consists of 13 residues. Here the CDR3 reads CASSDRGVTEAFF. CDR3 coding DNA: TGCGCCAGCAGCGACAGGGGGGTCACTGAAGCTTTCTTT.

The CDR3 reads CASSSYTGNTEAFF. The CDR3 DNA is TGTGCCAGCAGCTCTTATACAGGGAACACTGAAGCTTTCTTT. V gene TRBV7-8 combines with J gene TRBJ1-1; possible D gene TRBD1, 5 bases. This CDR3 has 14 amino acids. Germline lookup yields CDR1 SGHVS and CDR2 FQNEAQ. Trimming left V 4 bases short and J 1 base short, with 10 bases between.

The chain uses TRBV5-1 and TRBJ2-4; D gene ambiguous. V was pared by 1 base and J by 0 bases, with 5 bases between. Germline V lookup: CDR1 SGHRS, CDR2 YFSETQ. The CDR3 is 14 residues long. The chain's CDR3 is CASSLSVAKNIQYF. CDR3 nucleotide sequence: TGCGCCAGCAGCTTGTCGGTAGCCAAAAACATTCAGTACTTC.

This chain joins TRBV5-6 and TRBJ1-6; D gene ambiguous. The V end lost 1 base, the J end lost 3 bases, and 11 bases lay between the germline ends. CDR1 is SGHDT and CDR2 is YYEEEE in the germline V gene. This CDR3 is built from 16 residues. The chain's CDR3 is CASSLLDLNYNSPLHF. The CDR3, as DNA: TGTGCCAGCAGCTTGTTAGATTTAAACTATAATTCACCCCTCCACTTT.

This chain uses TRBV11-2 with TRBJ1-5; no firm D call. Germline values: CDR1 SGHAT, CDR2 FQNNGV. This CDR3 is built from 14 residues. Deletions cut 1 base from V and 5 bases from J, with 9 bases between. The CDR3 loop reads CASSLVNQDQPQHF. CDR3 DNA: TGTGCCAGCAGCTTAGTCAACCAGGATCAGCCCCAGCATTTT.

The chain uses TRBV4-3 and TRBJ2-5, with D perhaps TRBD1 or TRBD2 (5 bases each). The CDR3 has 13 residues. CDR1 is LGHNA and CDR2 is YSLEER in the germline V gene. Trimming pared 3 bases from V and 7 bases from J, leaving 12 bases between. The CDR3 sequence is CASSQGVRGTQYF. Here the CDR3 DNA reads TGCGCCAGCAGCCAGGGGGTTCGGGGGACCCAGTACTTC.

This clone was seen a single time. The V gene is TRBV28, the J gene TRBJ1-3, with TRBD1 as a possible D gene (6 bases). The CDR3 consists of 12 residues. The germline V gene has CDR1 MDHEN and CDR2 SYDVKM. The CDR3, as DNA: TGTGCGACGGTGGGGGCGGGAAACACCATATATTTT. Encoded protein: CATVGAGNTIYF.

V gene TRBV6-6 combines with J gene TRBJ1-1; D not certain. Germline V gene data show CDR1 as MNHNY and CDR2 as SVGAGI (reference sequence). Trimming took 7 bases from V and 1 from J, leaving 10 bases between them. The CDR3 is 13 residues long. The CDR3 bases are TGTGCCAGCACCTCCGGACCGAACACTGAAGCTTTCTTT. Protein product: CASTSGPNTEAFF.

This chain uses TRBV4-2 with TRBJ2-7, with 7 bases that match TRBD2. The CDR3 totals 15 residues. Germline CDR1 reads LGHNA; CDR2 reads YNFKEQ. With V trimmed by 0 bases and J by 3 bases, 5 bases remained unmatched. The CDR3 here is CASSQDPLADYEQYF. The DNA of the CDR3 is TGTGCCAGCAGCCAAGATCCCCTAGCGGACTACGAGCAGTACTTC.

This clone has only one observation. The chain recombines TRBV7-2 with TRBJ1-2; D is uncertain. Per germline, CDR1 SGHTA and CDR2 FQGNSA. The CDR3 covers 12 residues. V lost 3 bases, J lost 8 bases, and 10 bases lay in between. CDR3: CASSFGTYGYTF. DNA for the CDR3: TGTGCCAGCAGCTTTGGAACTTACGGCTACACCTTC.

The genes are TRBV23-1 and TRBJ2-7, with TRBD1 matching 11 bases. TRBV23-1 is sorted into the ORF group, with uncertain function. CDR3 length: 15 residues. Losses at the gene ends were 7 bases for V and 3 bases for J; bases not matched to a gene: 8. CDR3 nucleotide sequence: TGCGCCAGCAACGCCGGGACAGGGGGTGTCTACGAGCAGTACTTC. Its protein product is CASNAGTGGVYEQYF.

The chain links TRBV10-3 to TRBJ1-1; D is possibly TRBD1 (6 bases). The V end was cut by 11 bases, the J end by 1 base, with 14 bases between. Germline lookup yields CDR1 ENHRY and CDR2 SYGVKD. This CDR3 spans 13 amino acids. CDR3: CAVSRGGNTEAFF. For the CDR3, the DNA is TGTGCCGTCTCCAGGGGCGGGAACACTGAAGCTTTCTTT.

This clone was counted once. The rearrangement uses TRBV30 and TRBJ2-3; D not certain. The CDR3 length is 12 residues. Deletions cut 3 bases from V and 0 bases from J, with 4 bases between. Germline V CDR1 and CDR2: GTSNPN, SVGIG (reference sequence). CDR3 nucleotide sequence: TGTGCCTGGAGCCCTAGCACAGATACGCAGTATTTT. This translates into CAWSPSTDTQYF.

This clone has just a few counts. The chain employs TRBV4-3 and TRBJ2-7; 10 bases are a match to TRBD2. Unmatched junction bases numbered 6, after V lost 0 bases and J lost 1 base. The germline gives CDR1 LGHNA, CDR2 YSLEER. This CDR3 spans 17 amino acids. The CDR3 loop is CASSQDLSLAGSYEQYF. CDR3 sequence (DNA): TGCGCCAGCAGCCAAGATCTCTCACTAGCGGGGTCCTACGAGCAGTACTTC.

The rearrangement uses TRBV7-2 and TRBJ1-4; D not certain. Trimming shortened V by 3 bases and J by 0 bases, and 8 bases separated the two germline ends. CDR1 and CDR2 from the germline V gene are SGHTA and FQGNSA. The CDR3 spans 15 residues. CDR3 region: CASSFRSTTNEKLFF. In DNA form, the CDR3 reads TGTGCCAGCAGCTTTAGGAGTACAACTAATGAAAAACTGTTTTTT.